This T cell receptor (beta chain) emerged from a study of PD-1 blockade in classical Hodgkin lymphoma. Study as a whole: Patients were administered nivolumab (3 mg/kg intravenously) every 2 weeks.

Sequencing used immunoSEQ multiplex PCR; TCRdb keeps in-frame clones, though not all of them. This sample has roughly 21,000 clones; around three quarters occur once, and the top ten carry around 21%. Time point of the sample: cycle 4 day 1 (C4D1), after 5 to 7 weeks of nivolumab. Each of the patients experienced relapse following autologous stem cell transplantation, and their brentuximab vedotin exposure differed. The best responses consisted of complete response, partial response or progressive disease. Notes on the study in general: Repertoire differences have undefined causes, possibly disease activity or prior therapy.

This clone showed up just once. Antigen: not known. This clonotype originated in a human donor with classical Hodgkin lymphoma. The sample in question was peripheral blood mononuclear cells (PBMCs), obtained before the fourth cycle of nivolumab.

In DNA, the CDR3 is TGCGCCAGCAACAGTCGGGGCGGACCCATCCGTGAGCAGTACTTC. Translated: CASNSRGGPIREQYF. V and J are TRBV5-1 and TRBJ2-7, with D possibly called TRBD1 or TRBD2 (5 bases each). The V gene lost 6 bases and the J gene lost 7 bases, with 23 bases spanning the gap. Germline CDR1 reads SGHRS; CDR2 reads YFSETQ. CDR3 length: 15 amino acids.